These T cell receptor beta chains were read from a single sample in a study of T cell responses to AZD1222 COVID-19 vaccine. Assay used: immunoSEQ multiplex PCR; TCRdb lists only in-frame clones, some missing. The table includes 110,000 to 150,000 clones, roughly nine tenths detected once. The material was peripheral blood, obtained on day 0 of AZD1222 vaccination. These receptors were taken from an adult in good health. The conserved cysteine and the conserved F or W are not part of the CDR3 here.

V: TRBV7-9; CDR3: ASRAVADYEKLF
V: TRBV10-3; CDR3: ASTGTQETQY
V: TRBV20-1; CDR3: SARLPDEQF
V: TRBV5-1; CDR3: ASSLAEVNYGYT
V: TRBV29-1; CDR3: SVGGISGANVLT
V: TRBV6-5; CDR3: ASSSWTGGNTEAF
V: TRBV30; CDR3: AWGRGLESGNTIY
V: TRBV6-6; CDR3: ASSTSGDYNEQF
V: TRBV6-5; CDR3: ASRRTGVGYGYT
V: TRBV3-1/TRBV3-2; CDR3: ASSQVSGVQETQY
V: TRBV2; CDR3: ASSSGQGAYEQY
V: TRBV19; CDR3: ATGQGAFYGDEKLF
V: TRBV19; CDR3: ASSPGGWDQPQH
V: TRBV2; CDR3: ASNGGLAGVGGTDTQY
V: TRBV7-3; CDR3: ASSATTDTQY
V: TRBV13; CDR3: ASSAVYEQY
V: TRBV2; CDR3: ASRNRLSGNTIY
V: TRBV4-1; CDR3: ASSQREGAQRAEAF
V: TRBV5-1; CDR3: ASSLRQGGETF
V: TRBV19; CDR3: ASRGTGPYGYT
V: TRBV6-1; CDR3: ASSEWALNNEQF
V: TRBV6-4; CDR3: ASRTGSSGTKQF
V: TRBV27; CDR3: ASSPLTGGMAQY
V: TRBV18; CDR3: ASSLPSGNTIY
V: TRBV4-2; CDR3: ASSQGGSYNEQF
V: TRBV10-3; CDR3: AISGGADGQPQH
V: TRBV25-1; CDR3: ASSEHTVNYGYT
V: TRBV6-2/TRBV6-3; CDR3: ASSYSAASGNTIY
V: TRBV6-2/TRBV6-3; CDR3: ASRYRAADTEAF
V: TRBV7-2; CDR3: ASSLSWASETQY
V: TRBV10-3; CDR3: AISLTGQGIGYT
V: TRBV18; CDR3: ASSPSQGFVDEQY
V: TRBV4-3; CDR3: ASSQDPGTGGTDTQY
V: TRBV12-5; CDR3: ASDGDRVPSAVYGYT
V: TRBV28; CDR3: ASSFLQEEAF
V: TRBV18; CDR3: ASSPPAPTETQY
V: TRBV9; CDR3: ASSVGTLADEQF
V: TRBV4-2; CDR3: ASSPDRGRSWGAEAF
V: TRBV3-1/TRBV3-2; CDR3: ASSQPNLLRDTDTQY
V: TRBV7-9; CDR3: ASSSGDRGNSPLH
V: TRBV11-3; CDR3: ASSWRGENTEAF
V: TRBV5-1; CDR3: ASSLTNEKLF
V: TRBV5-1; CDR3: ASSLGPVNTEAF
V: TRBV19; CDR3: ASRRRQGGNTIY
V: TRBV4-1; CDR3: ASSQADETRSEQY
V: TRBV19; CDR3: ASRPSGGTNQPQH
V: TRBV11-3; CDR3: ASSFSGSYEQY
V: TRBV6-1; CDR3: ASSEQGGSSYEQY